The source of this T cell receptor (beta chain) is a study of regulatory T cells in long-lasting Graves disease. Study at large: New Graves' disease cases had less than 3 months of antithyroid drugs. Study observations and caveats: Comparison showed that persistent patients shared more public clonotypes (2,741) than new patients (966).

Documented time point: newly diagnosed GD, antithyroid drugs for less than 3 months. The TCR library was made from RNA extracted from PBMCs. This clonotype was detected ten times or more. The antigen is unknown. Combining iRepertoire HTBI primers with Arm-PCR of CDR3 regions, the authors built TCR beta libraries. One entry per CDR3 protein results from TCRdb running MiXCR on the multiplex PCR reads. This table holds roughly 380,000 distinct CDR3 sequences, 15% to 19% found once. Trimming removed 4 bases at V and 10 bases at J, with 19 bases between. The germline V gene has CDR1 SEHNR and CDR2 FQNEAQ (reference sequence). This CDR3 comprises 14 residues.

This TCR came from a female donor with Graves disease. The chain links TRBV7-9 to TRBJ1-1; tentative D call: TRBD1 (6 bases). This sample comprised peripheral blood mononuclear cells (PBMCs), obtained at new diagnosis, from a patient treated with antithyroid drugs. CDR3 sequence reads: CASSSGQSGEVAFF. In DNA form, the CDR3 reads TGTGCCAGCAGCTCCGGACAGAGTGGGGAGGTAGCTTTCTTT.